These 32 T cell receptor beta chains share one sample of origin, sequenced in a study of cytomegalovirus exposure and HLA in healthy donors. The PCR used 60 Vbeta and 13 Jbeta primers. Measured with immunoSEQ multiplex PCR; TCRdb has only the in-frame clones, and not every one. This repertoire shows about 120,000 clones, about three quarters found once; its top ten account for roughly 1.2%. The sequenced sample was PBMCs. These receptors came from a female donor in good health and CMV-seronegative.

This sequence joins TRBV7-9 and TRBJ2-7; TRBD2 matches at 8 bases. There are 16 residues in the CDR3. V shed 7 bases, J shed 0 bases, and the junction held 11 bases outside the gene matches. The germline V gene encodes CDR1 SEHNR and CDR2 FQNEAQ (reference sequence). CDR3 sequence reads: CASTSTRGTSSYEQYF. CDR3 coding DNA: TGTGCCAGCACCTCAACTCGCGGGACTAGCTCCTACGAGCAGTACTTC.

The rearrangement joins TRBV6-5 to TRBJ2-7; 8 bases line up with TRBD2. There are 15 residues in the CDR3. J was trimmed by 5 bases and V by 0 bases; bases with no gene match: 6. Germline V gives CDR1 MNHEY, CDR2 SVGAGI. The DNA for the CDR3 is TGTGCCAGCAGTTACTCGAGGCTAGCGGGTCACGAGCAGTACTTC. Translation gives CASSYSRLAGHEQYF.

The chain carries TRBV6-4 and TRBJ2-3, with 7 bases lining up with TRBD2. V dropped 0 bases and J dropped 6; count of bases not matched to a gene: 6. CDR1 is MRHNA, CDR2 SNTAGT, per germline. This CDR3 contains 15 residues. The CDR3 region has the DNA TGTGCCAGCAGTGACTCGGGGGGGGGTTCGGATACGCAGTATTTT. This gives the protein CASSDSGGGSDTQYF.

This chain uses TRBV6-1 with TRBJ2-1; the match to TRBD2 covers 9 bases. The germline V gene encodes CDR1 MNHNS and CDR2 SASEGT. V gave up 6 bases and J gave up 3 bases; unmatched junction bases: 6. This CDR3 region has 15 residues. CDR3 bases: TGTGCCAGCAGATACGTAGCGGGAGACTACAATGAGCAGTTCTTC. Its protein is CASRYVAGDYNEQFF.

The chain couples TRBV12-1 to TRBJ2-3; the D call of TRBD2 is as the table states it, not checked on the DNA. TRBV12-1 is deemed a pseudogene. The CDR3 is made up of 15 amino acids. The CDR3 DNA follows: TGTGCCAGCAGGACACTAGCGGGGGGCCCCGATACGCAGTATTTT. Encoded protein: CASRTLAGGPDTQYF.

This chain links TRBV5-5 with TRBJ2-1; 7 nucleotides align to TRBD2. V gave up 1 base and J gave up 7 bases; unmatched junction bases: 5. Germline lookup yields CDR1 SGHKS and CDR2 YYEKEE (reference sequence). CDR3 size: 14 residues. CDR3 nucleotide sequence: TGTGCCAGCAGCTTGAGACTAGCCCCTAATGAGCAGTTCTTC. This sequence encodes CASSLRLAPNEQFF.

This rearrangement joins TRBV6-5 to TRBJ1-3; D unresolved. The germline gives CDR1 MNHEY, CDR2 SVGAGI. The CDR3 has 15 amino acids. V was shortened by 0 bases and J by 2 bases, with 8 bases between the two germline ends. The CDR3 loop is CASSYSGGPGNTIYF. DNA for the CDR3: TGTGCCAGCAGTTACTCGGGAGGGCCTGGAAACACCATATATTTT.

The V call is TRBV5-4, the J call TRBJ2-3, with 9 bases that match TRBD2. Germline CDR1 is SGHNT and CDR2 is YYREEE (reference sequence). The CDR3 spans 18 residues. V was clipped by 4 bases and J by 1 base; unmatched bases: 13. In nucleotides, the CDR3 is TGTGCCAGCAGCAGCGGCCTAGCGGGGCCCCAGGGCACAGATACGCAGTATTTT. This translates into CASSSGLAGPQGTDTQYF.

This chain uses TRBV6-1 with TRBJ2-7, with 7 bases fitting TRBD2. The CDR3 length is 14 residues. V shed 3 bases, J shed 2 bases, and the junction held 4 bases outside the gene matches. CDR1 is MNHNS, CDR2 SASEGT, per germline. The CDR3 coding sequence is TGTGCCAGCAGTGAGCGGGAGCTAACCTACGAGCAGTACTTC. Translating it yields CASSERELTYEQYF.

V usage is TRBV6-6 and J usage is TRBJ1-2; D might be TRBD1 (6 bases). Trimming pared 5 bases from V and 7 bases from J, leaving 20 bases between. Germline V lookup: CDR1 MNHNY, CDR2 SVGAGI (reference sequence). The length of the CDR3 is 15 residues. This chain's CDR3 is CASSLGGAVGGGYTF. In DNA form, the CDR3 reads TGTGCCAGCAGTCTGGGGGGGGCCGTGGGAGGTGGCTACACCTTC.

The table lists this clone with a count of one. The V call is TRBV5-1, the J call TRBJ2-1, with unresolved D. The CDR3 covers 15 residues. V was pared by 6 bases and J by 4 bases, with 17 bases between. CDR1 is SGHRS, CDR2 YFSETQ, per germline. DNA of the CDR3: TGCGCCAGCAAACCCCAGGAATTCCCTTACAATGAGCAGTTCTTC. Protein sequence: CASKPQEFPYNEQFF.

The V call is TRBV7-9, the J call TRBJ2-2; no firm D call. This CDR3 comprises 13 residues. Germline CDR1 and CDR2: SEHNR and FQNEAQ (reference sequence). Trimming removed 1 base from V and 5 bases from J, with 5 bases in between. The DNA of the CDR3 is TGTGCCAGCAGCTTAGTGACTACCGGGGAGCTGTTTTTT. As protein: CASSLVTTGELFF. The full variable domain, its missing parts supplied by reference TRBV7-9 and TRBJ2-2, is DTGVSQNPRHKITKRGQNVTFRCDPISEHNRLYWYRQTLGQGPEFLTYFQNEAQLEKSRLLSDRFSAERPKGSFSTLEIQRTEQGDSAMYLCASSLVTTGELFFGEGSRLTVL.

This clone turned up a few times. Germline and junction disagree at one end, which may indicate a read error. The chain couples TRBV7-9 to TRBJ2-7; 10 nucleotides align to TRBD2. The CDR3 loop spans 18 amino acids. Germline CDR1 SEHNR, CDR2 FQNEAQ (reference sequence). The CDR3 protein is CSSSPGGAGGPSGNEQYF. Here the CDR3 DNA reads TGTTCCAGCAGCCCCGGGGGAGCGGGAGGGCCCTCGGGAAACGAGCAGTACTTC.

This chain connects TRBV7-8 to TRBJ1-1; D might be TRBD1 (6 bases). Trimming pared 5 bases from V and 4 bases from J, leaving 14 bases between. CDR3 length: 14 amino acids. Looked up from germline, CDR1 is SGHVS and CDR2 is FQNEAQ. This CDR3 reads CASSRGGVGTEAFF. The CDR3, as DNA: TGTGCCAGCAGCCGTGGGGGCGTGGGCACTGAAGCTTTCTTT.

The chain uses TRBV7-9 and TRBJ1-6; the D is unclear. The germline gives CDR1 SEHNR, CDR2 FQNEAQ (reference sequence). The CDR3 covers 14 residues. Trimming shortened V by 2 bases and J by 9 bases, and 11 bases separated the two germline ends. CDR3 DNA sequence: TGTGCCAGCAGCTTACCAGGTCCCCGTTCACCCCTCCACTTT. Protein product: CASSLPGPRSPLHF.

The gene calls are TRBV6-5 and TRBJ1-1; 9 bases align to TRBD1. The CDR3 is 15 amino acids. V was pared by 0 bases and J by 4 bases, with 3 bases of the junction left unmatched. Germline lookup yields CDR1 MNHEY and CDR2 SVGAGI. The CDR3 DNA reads TGTGCCAGCAGTTACTCCGGGACAGGGCTCACTGAAGCTTTCTTT. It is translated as CASSYSGTGLTEAFF.

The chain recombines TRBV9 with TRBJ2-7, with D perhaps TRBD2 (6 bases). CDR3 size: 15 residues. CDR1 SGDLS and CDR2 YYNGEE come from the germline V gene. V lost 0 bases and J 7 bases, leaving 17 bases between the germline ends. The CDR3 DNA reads TGTGCCAGCAGCGTAGGAGGGGACTCCCTCGGGGAGCAGTACTTC. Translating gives CASSVGGDSLGEQYF.

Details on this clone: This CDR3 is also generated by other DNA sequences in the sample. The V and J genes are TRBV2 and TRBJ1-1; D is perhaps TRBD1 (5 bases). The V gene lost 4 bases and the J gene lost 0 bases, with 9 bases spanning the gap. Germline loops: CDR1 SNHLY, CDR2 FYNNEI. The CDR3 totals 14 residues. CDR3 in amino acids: CASSGQTLNTEAFF. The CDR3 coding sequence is TGTGCCAGCAGTGGACAGACTCTGAACACTGAAGCTTTCTTT.

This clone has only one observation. The CDR3 DNA follows: TGTGCCAGCTCACCACAGAACAGTCAAAACACTGAAGCTTTCTTT. Translating it yields CASSPQNSQNTEAFF. The J gene is TRBJ1-1, the V gene TRBV18; D uncertain. The germline V gene has CDR1 KGHSH and CDR2 LQKENI. The ends were cut back, 1 base at V and 2 bases at J, with 11 bases in the middle. This CDR3 contains 15 residues.

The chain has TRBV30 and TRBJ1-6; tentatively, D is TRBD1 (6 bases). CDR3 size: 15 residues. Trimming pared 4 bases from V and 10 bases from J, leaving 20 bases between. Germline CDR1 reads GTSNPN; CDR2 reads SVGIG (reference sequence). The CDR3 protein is CAWNPLAQGSSPLHF. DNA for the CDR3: TGTGCCTGGAACCCATTAGCACAGGGATCATCACCCCTCCACTTT.

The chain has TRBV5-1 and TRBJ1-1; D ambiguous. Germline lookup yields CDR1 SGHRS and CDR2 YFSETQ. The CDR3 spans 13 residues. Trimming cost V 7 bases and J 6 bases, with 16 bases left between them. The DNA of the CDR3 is TGCGCCAGCGCTAATGCGAGGTCCGCTGAAGCTTTCTTT. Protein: CASANARSAEAFF.

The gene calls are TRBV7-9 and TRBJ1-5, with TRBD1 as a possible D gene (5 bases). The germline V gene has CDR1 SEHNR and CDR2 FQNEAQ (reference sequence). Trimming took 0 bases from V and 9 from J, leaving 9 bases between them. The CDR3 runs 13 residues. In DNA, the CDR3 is TGTGCCAGCAGCTTAGCAGGGGCCACGCCCCAGCATTTT. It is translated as CASSLAGATPQHF.

The CDR3, as DNA: TGTGCCAGCAGTTTTCTAGCGACACTCTCCTACGAGCAGTACTTC. Translating it yields CASSFLATLSYEQYF. This chain joins TRBV7-2 and TRBJ2-7; TRBD2 is a possible D gene (6 bases). CDR3 size: 15 residues. The V and J ends lost 6 bases and 0 bases respectively, with 15 bases between them. The germline CDR1 and CDR2 sequences are SGHTA and FQGNSA.

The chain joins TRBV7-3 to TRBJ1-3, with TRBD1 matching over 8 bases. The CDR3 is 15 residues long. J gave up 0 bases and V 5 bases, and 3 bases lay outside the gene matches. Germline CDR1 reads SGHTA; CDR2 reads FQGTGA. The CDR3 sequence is CASSPDRGSGNTIYF. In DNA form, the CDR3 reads TGTGCCAGCAGCCCAGACAGGGGCTCTGGAAACACCATATATTTT. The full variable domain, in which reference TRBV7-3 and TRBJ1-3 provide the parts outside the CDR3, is GAGVSQTPSNKVTEKGKYVELRCDPISGHTALYWYRQSLGQGPEFLIYFQGTGAADDSGLPNDRFFAVRPEGSVSTLKIQRTERGDSAVYLCASSPDRGSGNTIYFGEGSWLTVV.

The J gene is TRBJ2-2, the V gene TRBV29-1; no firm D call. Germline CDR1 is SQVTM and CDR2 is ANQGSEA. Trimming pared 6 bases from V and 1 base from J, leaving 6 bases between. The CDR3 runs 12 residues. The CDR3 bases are TGCAGCGTAAACGGGAACACCGGGGAGCTGTTTTTT. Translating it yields CSVNGNTGELFF.

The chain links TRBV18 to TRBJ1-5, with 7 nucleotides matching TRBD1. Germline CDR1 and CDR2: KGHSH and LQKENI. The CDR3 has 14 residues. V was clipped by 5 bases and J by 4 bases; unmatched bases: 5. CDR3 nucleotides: TGTGCCAGCTCAACAGACAGGGTTAATCAGCCCCAGCATTTT. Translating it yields CASSTDRVNQPQHF.

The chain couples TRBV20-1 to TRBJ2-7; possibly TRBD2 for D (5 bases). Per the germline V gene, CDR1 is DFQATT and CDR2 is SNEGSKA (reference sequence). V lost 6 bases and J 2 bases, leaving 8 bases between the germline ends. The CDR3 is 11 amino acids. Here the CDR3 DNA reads TGCAGTGCCCGGACTCCCTACGAGCAGTACTTC. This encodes CSARTPYEQYF.

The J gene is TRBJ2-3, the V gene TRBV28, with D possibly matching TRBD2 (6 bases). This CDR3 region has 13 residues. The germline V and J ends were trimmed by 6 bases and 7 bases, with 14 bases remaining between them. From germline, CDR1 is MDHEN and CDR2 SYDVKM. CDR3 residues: CASRYSGANTQYF. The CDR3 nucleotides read TGTGCCAGCAGGTATAGCGGCGCTAATACGCAGTATTTT.

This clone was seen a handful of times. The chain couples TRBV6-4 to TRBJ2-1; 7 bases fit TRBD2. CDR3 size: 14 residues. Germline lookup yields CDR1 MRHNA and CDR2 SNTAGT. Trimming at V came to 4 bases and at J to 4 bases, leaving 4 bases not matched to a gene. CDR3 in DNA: TGTGCCAGCAGTGCTAGCGGAGAATACAATGAGCAGTTCTTC. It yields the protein CASSASGEYNEQFF.

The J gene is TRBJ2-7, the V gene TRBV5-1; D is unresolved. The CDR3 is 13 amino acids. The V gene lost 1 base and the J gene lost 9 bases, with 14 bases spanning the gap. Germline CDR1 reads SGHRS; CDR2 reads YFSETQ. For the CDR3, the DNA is TGCGCCAGCAGCTTGCGAAAGCCTCACGGGCAGTACTTC. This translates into CASSLRKPHGQYF.

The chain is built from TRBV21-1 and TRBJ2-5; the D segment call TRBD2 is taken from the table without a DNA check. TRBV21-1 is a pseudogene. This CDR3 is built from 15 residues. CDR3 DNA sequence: TGTGCCAGCAGCAAAGAGAGAGGGTATCAAGAGACCCAGTACTTC. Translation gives CASSKERGYQETQYF.

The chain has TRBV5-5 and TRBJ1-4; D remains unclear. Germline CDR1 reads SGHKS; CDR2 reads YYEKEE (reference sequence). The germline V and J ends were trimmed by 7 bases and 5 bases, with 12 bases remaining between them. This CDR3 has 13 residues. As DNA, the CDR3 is TGTGCCAGCTGCGGTGTTGCGAATGAAAAACTGTTTTTT. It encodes CASCGVANEKLFF.